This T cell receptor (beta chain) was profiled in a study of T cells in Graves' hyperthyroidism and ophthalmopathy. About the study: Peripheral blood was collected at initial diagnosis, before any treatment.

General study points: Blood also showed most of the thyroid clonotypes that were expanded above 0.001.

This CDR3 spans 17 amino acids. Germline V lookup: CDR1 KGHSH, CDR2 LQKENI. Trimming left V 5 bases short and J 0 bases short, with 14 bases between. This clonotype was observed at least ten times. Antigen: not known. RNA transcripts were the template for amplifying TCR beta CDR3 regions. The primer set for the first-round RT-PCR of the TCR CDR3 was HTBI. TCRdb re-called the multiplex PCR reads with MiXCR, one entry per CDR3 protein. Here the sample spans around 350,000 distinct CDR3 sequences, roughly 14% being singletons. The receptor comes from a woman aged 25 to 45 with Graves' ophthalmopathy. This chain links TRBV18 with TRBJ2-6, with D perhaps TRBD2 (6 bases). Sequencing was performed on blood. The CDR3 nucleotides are TGTGCCAGCTCAAGTGCAGGGAGGATCTCTGGGGCCAACGTCCTGACTTTC. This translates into CASSSAGRISGANVLTF.